This TCR beta chain was sequenced for a study of beta chain features in type 1 diabetes. The whole isolated RNA underwent reverse transcription, so sequencing captured expressed TCRB transcripts. The method was immunoSEQ multiplex PCR; TCRdb's version includes in-frame clones alone and lacks a portion of them. The sample holds over 150,000 clones, less than 10% seen once. A few counts support this clone. Its target is unknown. This CDR3 has 15 amino acids. Germline CDR1 MGHDK, CDR2 SYGVNS. Trimming removed 5 bases from V and 5 bases from J; junction bases left unmatched: 8. Findings of the study overall: Type 1 diabetes patients had TCRB CDR3s that were shorter (moderately but significantly so) in all four CD4+ subsets.

The receptor was isolated from a man aged 18 to 30 with type 1 diabetes. Sequencing input: central memory CD4+ T cells from blood. The chain employs TRBV25-1 and TRBJ2-2, with 7 bases matching TRBD1. The CDR3 sequence is CASSRAGGYTGELFF. The CDR3 DNA is TGTGCCAGCAGTAGGGCAGGGGGTTATACCGGGGAGCTGTTTTTT.